This TCR beta chain was found in a study of blood T cell repertoires in COVID-19. Across the study: The study drew acute and convalescent COVID-19 samples from the United States, Italy and Spain. PBMCs, B-cell-depleted T cells, or T cells were the source of the cDNA or gDNA that made up the material.

Original data processing: Using reference gene primer amplification, nucleated cell counts were estimated. Clones were sequenced by immunoSEQ multiplex PCR, and TCRdb holds only the in-frame ones, with some missing. The V and J calls and the clone size are those of that table, but D and trimming were determined from the DNA. The sample records 70,000 to 95,000 clones, about 82% being singletons. CDR1 and CDR2 from the germline V gene are SGHTA and FQGNSA. The CDR3 has 16 amino acids. V gave up 2 bases and J gave up 6 bases; unmatched junction bases: 11. The source is a human donor in a cohort sampled during active COVID-19. V is TRBV7-2 and J is TRBJ2-7, with 9 bases matching TRBD1. Sequenced material: peripheral blood. The CDR3 reads CASSLLGTGSPFEQYF. CDR3 DNA sequence: TGTGCCAGCAGCTTATTAGGGACAGGGAGTCCCTTCGAGCAGTACTTC.